Following are 13 T cell receptor beta chains from one sample sequenced in a study of blood T cells in healthy people across ages. Alongside a J-beta primer mix, a sample-barcoded 5' primer served in a second PCR lasting 7 to 11 cycles. TCRdb re-derived calls from the 5' RACE reads in MiXCR, one entry per CDR3 protein. Among over 300,000 distinct CDR3 sequences listed, more than 45% were seen once. The sample taken for sequencing was blood. Receptors originate from a man in his sixties in good health.

The genes are TRBV3-1 and TRBJ2-5; D is unresolved. The J call is uncertain, as TRBJ2-7 better fits the DNA end. The CDR3 is 12 residues long. Germline lookup yields CDR1 LGHDT and CDR2 YNNKEL (reference sequence). DNA for the CDR3: TGTGCCAGCAGCCAAGGAGTTGGCGAGCAGTACTTC. Amino acid sequence: CASSQGVGEQYF.

This chain links TRBV7-9 with TRBJ1-2, with D uncertain. CDR1 is SEHNR, CDR2 FQNEAQ, per germline (reference sequence). V gave up 6 bases and J gave up 2 bases, with 10 bases separating them. CDR3 length: 13 residues. The CDR3 sequence is CASRQTPNYGYTF. CDR3 in DNA: TGTGCCAGCAGACAAACCCCCAACTATGGCTACACCTTC.

The chain carries TRBV2 and TRBJ2-5; D possibly corresponds to TRBD1 (5 bases). This CDR3 has 14 residues. Trimming shortened V by 6 bases and J by 4 bases, and 15 bases separated the two germline ends. Germline values: CDR1 SNHLY, CDR2 FYNNEI. DNA of the CDR3: TGTGCCAGCAGCCAGGGTGTCTCAGGAGAGACCCAGTACTTC. Encoded protein: CASSQGVSGETQYF.

This clonotype was picked up a small number of times. This rearrangement joins TRBV29-1 to TRBJ2-2, with TRBD1 matching 9 bases. The germline V gene has CDR1 SQVTM and CDR2 ANQGSEA. With 7 bases clipped from V and 6 bases from J, the junction kept 9 bases outside the gene matches. The CDR3 totals 14 residues. The CDR3 bases are TGCAGCGCTAGGGGGGACAGGGCCTCCGGGGAGCTGTTTTTT. Translating it yields CSARGDRASGELFF.

This clonotype was observed once. The V call is TRBV27, the J call TRBJ2-7; no firm D call. V gave up 4 bases and J gave up 5 bases, with 21 bases separating them. The CDR3 is 16 residues long. Germline-derived CDR1 and CDR2 are MNHEY and SMNVEV (reference sequence). For the CDR3, the DNA is TGTGCCAGCAGTTCCCTCCCAGTGGCCCAGCTTGACGAGCAGTACTTC. Residues: CASSSLPVAQLDEQYF.

This clonotype was picked up a small number of times. The rearrangement joins TRBV27 to TRBJ2-1; 11 bases map to TRBD1. The CDR3 runs to 14 residues. CDR1 is MNHEY, CDR2 SMNVEV, per germline (reference sequence). The J segment lost 15 bases and the V segment lost 3 bases, leaving 10 bases of the junction unmatched. In nucleotides, the CDR3 is TGTGCCAGCAGTTTCCCCGGGACAGGGGGTGGGCGGTTCTTC. Translated: CASSFPGTGGGRFF.

V gene TRBV29-1 combines with J gene TRBJ2-7, with D perhaps TRBD1 or TRBD2 (5 bases each). CDR3 length: 11 residues. In germline, CDR1 is SQVTM, CDR2 ANQGSEA. V lost 7 bases, J lost 6 bases, and 13 bases lay in between. The CDR3 sequence is CSGGGDAEQYF. The DNA of the CDR3 is TGCAGCGGGGGTGGGGACGCCGAGCAGTACTTC.

This sequence joins TRBV2 and TRBJ2-1; tentatively, D is TRBD1 (8 bases). V lost 3 bases to trimming and J lost 9 bases, with 24 bases between them. There are 17 residues in the CDR3. Germline values: CDR1 SNHLY, CDR2 FYNNEI. The CDR3 DNA reads TGTGCCAGCAGTGACAAACGGACAGGGAGGGGATCGGGTGAGCAGTTCTTC. The encoded protein is CASSDKRTGRGSGEQFF.

The chain uses TRBV2 and TRBJ2-4, with 7 bases matching TRBD2. Gene TRBJ2-7 matches the end of the DNA better, so the J call may be wrong. The length of the CDR3 is 13 residues. The germline V gene encodes CDR1 SNHLY and CDR2 FYNNEI. CDR3 sequence reads: CASRGGTNYEQYF. DNA for the CDR3: TGTGCCAGCAGGGGAGGGACTAACTACGAGCAGTACTTC.

The genes are TRBV5-1 and TRBJ2-3, with 11 bases that match TRBD2. The CDR3 has 17 amino acids. The germline V gene encodes CDR1 SGHRS and CDR2 YFSETQ. V gave up 0 bases and J gave up 5 bases; unmatched junction bases: 8. Here the CDR3 reads CASSLGPSGGRGDTQYF. In DNA, the CDR3 is TGCGCCAGCAGCTTGGGGCCTAGCGGGGGGAGAGGAGATACGCAGTATTTT.

V gene TRBV20-1 combines with J gene TRBJ2-5; 12 positions agree with TRBD2. The tail of the sequence fits TRBJ2-7 better, so the J call may be wrong. Germline assignment: CDR1 DFQATT and CDR2 SNEGSKA (reference sequence). The CDR3 consists of 13 residues. The CDR3 loop is CSARGLAGVEQYF. In DNA, the CDR3 is TGCAGTGCTAGAGGACTAGCGGGAGTCGAGCAGTACTTC.

This sequence joins TRBV13 and TRBJ2-5; 9 nucleotides align to TRBD1. The CDR3 contains 15 residues. Trimming cost V 5 bases and J 4 bases; bases outside gene matches: 8. Germline-derived CDR1 and CDR2 are PRHDT and FYEKMQ (reference sequence). CDR3 nucleotides: TGTGCCAGCAGCCGGGGACAGGGATTGGGAGAGACCCAGTACTTC. Its protein product is CASSRGQGLGETQYF.

This chain uses TRBV14 with TRBJ2-1; the D gene is possibly TRBD2 (6 bases). Germline CDR1 SGHDN, CDR2 FVKESK. The V end was cut by 3 bases, the J end by 12 bases, with 9 bases between. This CDR3 comprises 11 residues. CDR3 protein: CASSQRGGQFF. CDR3 sequence (DNA): TGTGCCAGCAGCCAGCGGGGTGGGCAGTTCTTC.